The sequence of this TCR beta chain was determined in a study of T cell repertoires in cytomegalovirus infection. Across the study: Through public TCR beta signatures, both CMV infection and matching HLA type were indicated. Overall study findings and caveats: Cumulated frequencies of public TCR beta families served to identify carriers of CMV plus the relevant HLA. In two of eight donors, the top clonotype was HLA-C-restricted CMV-specific.

Using its own MiXCR run on the reads, TCRdb lists one record per CDR3 protein. The top ten clones hold 8.7% of a sample with about 400,000 distinct CDR3 sequences, about a sixth of them seen once. This clonotype was picked up a small number of times. Its matching antigen is unknown. V gave up 0 bases and J gave up 5 bases, with 0 bases separating them. Per the germline V gene, CDR1 is SGHRS and CDR2 is YFSETQ. This CDR3 is 10 amino acids long. The origin of this receptor is a human donor in good health (CMV status not recorded). Some clones in this sample may be carry-over from other donors' samples. The rearrangement uses TRBV5-1 and TRBJ2-7, with D unresolved. Sequenced sample: PBMCs. In DNA, the CDR3 is TGCGCCAGCAGCTTGGACGAGCAGTACTTC. Translation: CASSLDEQYF.